Listed below are T cell receptor beta chains from one sample, sequenced in a study of cytomegalovirus exposure and HLA in healthy donors. Sequencing used immunoSEQ multiplex PCR; TCRdb keeps in-frame clones, though not all of them. The sample table includes some 130,000 clones. The sequenced material came from PBMCs. The source is a woman aged 40 to 50 in good health and CMV-seropositive. The CDR3 runs from the conserved cysteine through the conserved F or W. The D gene is left open where the match is weak.

D gene,J gene,V gene,CDR3 DNA,CDR3 protein
TRBD1,TRBJ1-2,TRBV2,TGTGCCAGCTTTGCTCCTTACGGGACAGCCCAAAGCTACACCTTC,CASFAPYGTAQSYTF
TRBD2,TRBJ2-7,TRBV29-1,TGCAGCGTCCTTAGCGGGAGTGGGTCCTACGAGCAGTACTTC,CSVLSGSGSYEQYF
TRBD1,TRBJ1-3,TRBV16,TGTGCCAGCAGCCAAGACAGGGCTGGAAACACCATATATTTT,CASSQDRAGNTIYF
TRBD2,TRBJ2-7,TRBV19,TGTGCCAGTAGTATTTTGGCTAGCGGGAGCGAGCAGTACTTC,CASSILASGSEQYF
.,TRBJ1-2,TRBV5-1,TGCGCCAGCAGCCTTGACAGAGACTATGGCTACACCTTC,CASSLDRDYGYTF
TRBD1,TRBJ1-2,TRBV28,TGTGCCAGCAGTCCTAGGACAGGGGGCGACTATGGCTACACCTTC,CASSPRTGGDYGYTF
.,TRBJ1-5,TRBV28,TGTGCCAGCAGTCTGGGGCCCGGAGACGGCCTCCCTCAGCCCCAGCATTTT,CASSLGPGDGLPQPQHF
.,TRBJ2-7,TRBV7-2,TGTGCCAGCAGCCGTTATGTTATGGCGGAATGGGGCCGATACGAGCAGTACTTC,CASSRYVMAEWGRYEQYF
.,TRBJ2-6,TRBV6-5,TGTGCCAGCAGTTACGACAGCCCCTCTGGGGCCAACGTCCTGACTTTC,CASSYDSPSGANVLTF
.,TRBJ2-7,TRBV6-5,TGTGCCAGCAGTTACTCGACAGCTTACGAGCAGTACTTC,CASSYSTAYEQYF
.,TRBJ2-2,TRBV19,TGTGCCAGTAGTATGGGGCAGGGGGGCAAGAACACCGGGGAGCTGTTTTTT,CASSMGQGGKNTGELFF
.,TRBJ1-2,TRBV19,TGTGCCAGTAGAGACTTGGGGGCTCCCGGCTACACCTTC,CASRDLGAPGYTF
.,TRBJ2-7,TRBV21-1,TGTGCCAGCAGGGACATGAGGACCTCGGGAGGGCCCGCGTACTTC,CASRDMRTSGGPAYF
.,TRBJ2-2,TRBV18,TGTGCCAGCTCACCAGATCAGGACTCCACCGGGGAGCTGTTTTTT,CASSPDQDSTGELFF
TRBD1,TRBJ1-3,TRBV29-1,TGCAGCGTTCGAAGGGGGCGCGGAGACACCATATATTTT,CSVRRGRGDTIYF
TRBD2,TRBJ2-5,TRBV27,TGTGCCAGCTCGTGGGACTACAAGCAGTACTTC,CASSWDYKQYF
.,TRBJ2-7,TRBV7-2,TGTGCCAGCAGCTTAGAAGTTTCAGGAGAGGGATGGGCCTACGAGCAGTACTTC,CASSLEVSGEGWAYEQYF
.,TRBJ2-1,TRBV7-8,TGTGCCAGCAGCCACTCCAATGAGCAGTTCTTC,CASSHSNEQFF
TRBD1,TRBJ2-3,TRBV5-1,TGCGCCAGCAGCTCCGTTACAGGGGGCGCTGGCACAGATACGCAGTATTTT,CASSSVTGGAGTDTQYF
.,TRBJ2-1,TRBV6-6,TGTGCCAGCAGGACGTCGCGCGGATCCAATGAGCAGTTCTTC,CASRTSRGSNEQFF
TRBD1,TRBJ1-2,TRBV28,TGTGCCAGCAGGTTATATCCGGGACAGGGGACCGGCTACACCTTC,CASRLYPGQGTGYTF
.,TRBJ1-3,TRBV5-4,TGTGCCAGCAGCTTAGGAGCCCTCCCTGGAAACACCATATATTTT,CASSLGALPGNTIYF